This T cell receptor (beta chain) was captured in a study of T-cell memory formation after mild COVID-19. Looked up from germline, CDR1 is MGHRA and CDR2 is YSYEKL. There are 16 residues in the CDR3. V was pared by 4 bases and J by 1 base, with 15 bases between. Using constant-segment primers, 5'RACE produced TCR alpha and TCR beta cDNA libraries carrying sample barcodes and UMIs. MiXCR was run by TCRdb on the 5' RACE reads, yielding one entry per CDR3 protein. Of 150,000 or so distinct CDR3 sequences in the sample, roughly 24% were seen once. Sequencing used PBMCs or a T cell subset sorted from them (not recorded which). The chain is built from TRBV4-1 and TRBJ2-3; D remains ambiguous. The source is an adult woman who had mild COVID-19 (a few samples of this study predate the infection). Cell type and time point are not known. The CDR3 sequence: CASSPTLDTGTDTQYF. CDR3 bases: TGCGCCAGCAGCCCGACCCTAGACACTGGCACAGATACGCAGTATTTT.